This T cell receptor beta chain emerged from a study of shared clonotypes between healthy human individuals. Study results and limitations: Sequencing depth was expected to affect clonotype sharing among donors.

Remarks on this clone: What it binds is unknown.

Germline CDR1 reads WSHSY; CDR2 reads SAAADI. V shed 10 bases, J shed 3 bases, and the junction held 1 base outside the gene matches. The length of the CDR3 is 12 residues. CD8 cells classed as naive were CD45RO-negative and positively selected for CCR7, excluding terminally differentiated effector memory CD45RA+ cells. Only in-frame clones appear in the TCRdb table, and some are missing; sequencing was by immunoSEQ multiplex PCR. The sample contains 2 million to 2.5 million clones, roughly 94% of which appear only once. The gene calls are TRBV10-2 and TRBJ2-5; 11 nucleotides align to TRBD2. This sequence originates from a man aged 18 to 30 in good health. Sequences were obtained from naive CD8+ T cells sorted from blood. The CDR3 DNA sequence: TGCGCCACACTAGCGGGGGAAGAGACCCAGTACTTC. Encoded protein: CATLAGEETQYF.